What follows are 4 T cell receptor beta chains derived from one specimen sequenced in a study of PD-1 blockade in classical Hodgkin lymphoma. Relapses following autologous stem cell transplantation were seen in all patients, with brentuximab vedotin exposure varying. Clones were read by immunoSEQ multiplex PCR, and TCRdb kept only the in-frame ones, dropping some. The sample holds 110,000 or so clones; 89% are singletons and the top ten take about 20%. The sample in question was peripheral blood mononuclear cells (PBMCs), obtained before the second cycle of nivolumab. Receptors were obtained from a human donor with classical Hodgkin lymphoma.

The chain recombines TRBV5-1 with TRBJ2-1, with no clear D. Germline CDR1 reads SGHRS; CDR2 reads YFSETQ. Trimming cost V 4 bases and J 10 bases, with 12 bases left between them. The CDR3 contains 12 residues. The CDR3 is CASSPNGYEQFF. CDR3 DNA sequence: TGCGCCAGCAGCCCGAATGGGTACGAGCAGTTCTTC.

A word on this clone: The germline gene is not matched at one end of the junction; a read error may be the cause. The J gene is TRBJ2-3, the V gene TRBV27; TRBD2 is a possible D gene (6 bases). The CDR3 is made up of 15 amino acids. CDR1 is MNHEY and CDR2 is SMNVEV in the germline V gene (reference sequence). DNA of the CDR3: TGTGCCAGCAGTTTATTAGAGGGAGGCACGGATACGCAGTATTTT. Its protein product is CASSLLEGGTDTQYF.

The rearrangement joins TRBV7-9 to TRBJ1-6, with D maybe TRBD1 (5 bases). V dropped 10 bases and J dropped 8 bases, with 9 bases sitting between them. Germline CDR1 and CDR2: SEHNR and FQNEAQ (reference sequence). The CDR3 sequence is 11 residues long. The CDR3 region has the DNA TGTGCCACTGGAGGGGATTCACCCCTCCACTTT. It is translated as CATGGDSPLHF.

This clone has more than one count but fewer than ten. V is TRBV12-5 and J is TRBJ2-4; 7 nucleotides match TRBD1. J lost 0 bases, V lost 0 bases, and 5 bases had no gene match. The CDR3 runs 17 residues. Germline V gene lookup returns CDR1 LGHNT and CDR2 FRNRAP. CDR3 in DNA: TGTGCTAGTGGTTTGGTACAGGGGCAGGGAGCCAAAAACATTCAGTACTTC. Translating gives CASGLVQGQGAKNIQYF.